The clone carrying this T cell receptor (beta chain) was detected ten times or more. Its specificity is not known. This sample stems from a study of T-cell reconstitution after alpha-beta-depleted transplantation in children. Study-wide points: The main origin of T-cell counts and diversity one year after transplant was newly produced T cells. TCRbeta diversity was high at day 60 in some patients (a result of surviving recipient T cells and thymic progenitors).

Germline V CDR1 and CDR2: LGHNA, YSLEER. The CDR3 loop spans 14 amino acids. Germline trimming cut 1 base from V and 5 bases from J; bases unmatched to any gene: 4. TCRbeta library construction was performed incorporating unique molecular identifiers. TCRdb re-called the PCR reads through MiXCR, storing one row per CDR3 protein. Of 480,000 or so distinct CDR3 sequences listed, roughly 10% were seen once; the top ten hold 2% to 2.5%. This chain uses TRBV4-3 with TRBJ2-7; 8 bases align to TRBD2. The clonotype comes from a child aged 2 to 15 with inherited bone marrow failure, due to receive a stem cell transplant. The material sequenced was PBMCs, taken before TCRalphabeta/CD19-depleted stem cell transplant. CDR3 in amino acids: CASSQAGGRDEQYF. CDR3 in DNA: TGCGCCAGCAGCCAAGCGGGAGGGCGGGACGAGCAGTACTTC.